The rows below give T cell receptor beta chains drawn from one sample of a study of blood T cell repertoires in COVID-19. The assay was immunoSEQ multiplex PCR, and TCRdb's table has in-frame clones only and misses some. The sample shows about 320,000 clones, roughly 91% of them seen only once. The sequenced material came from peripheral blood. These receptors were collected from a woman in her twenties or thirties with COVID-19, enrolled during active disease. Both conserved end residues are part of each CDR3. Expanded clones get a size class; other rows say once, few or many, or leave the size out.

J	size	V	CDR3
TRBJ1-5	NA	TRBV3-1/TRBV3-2	CASSRLGGNQPQHF
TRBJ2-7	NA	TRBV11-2	CASSLGLAGSYEQYF
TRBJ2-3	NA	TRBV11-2	CASSTRSGGGDTQYF
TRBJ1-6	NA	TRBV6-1	CASSAGTHTANSPLHF
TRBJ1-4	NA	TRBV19	CASTAFRSGQRHEKLFF
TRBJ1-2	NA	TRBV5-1	CASSLVPGGSTGGYTF
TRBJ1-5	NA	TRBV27	CASSSQGQPQHF
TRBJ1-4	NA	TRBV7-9	CASSRTGGTNEKLFF
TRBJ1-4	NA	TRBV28	CASSPTGANEKLFF
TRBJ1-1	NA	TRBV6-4	CASSDKGVDTEAFF
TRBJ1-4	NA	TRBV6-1	CASSDRRTWDGKLFF
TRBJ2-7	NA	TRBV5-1	CASSLGTGTYEQYF
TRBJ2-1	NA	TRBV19	CASSMGGRYNEQFF
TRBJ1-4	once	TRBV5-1	CASSLAVRENEKLFF
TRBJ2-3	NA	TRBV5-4	CASSLWGPADTQYF
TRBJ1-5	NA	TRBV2	CASSPSLGRGQPQHF
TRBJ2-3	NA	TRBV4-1	CASSQGIPGLGAQYF
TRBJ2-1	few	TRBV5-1	CASTLAGRYNEQFF
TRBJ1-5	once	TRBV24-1	CATSDLDRVTQPQHF
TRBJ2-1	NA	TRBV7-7	CASSLLAGGYNEQFF
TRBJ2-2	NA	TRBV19	CASRLPGGAVNTGELFF
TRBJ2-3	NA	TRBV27	CATLTSAGSGDTQYF
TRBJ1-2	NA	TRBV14	CASSPGRVGYTF
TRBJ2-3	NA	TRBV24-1	CATSDGGWTDTQYF
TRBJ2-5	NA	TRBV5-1	CASSALPGTQETQYF
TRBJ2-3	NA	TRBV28	CASSFEGVGPYTDTQYF
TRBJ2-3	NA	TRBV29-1	CSVKPSSGGDTQYF
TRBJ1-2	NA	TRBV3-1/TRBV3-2	CASSPLIQGNYGYTF
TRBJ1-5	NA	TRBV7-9	CASSQGQGGNQPQHF
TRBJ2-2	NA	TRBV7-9	CASSLGAGGAPGELFF
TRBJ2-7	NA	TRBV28	CASSFLNEALENEQYF
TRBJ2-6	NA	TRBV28	CASLYLDRSRANVLTF
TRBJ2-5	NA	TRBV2	CASIHYVAQETQYF
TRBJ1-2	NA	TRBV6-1	CASSGGARRPNYGYTF
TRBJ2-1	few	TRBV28	CASRRGWEFF
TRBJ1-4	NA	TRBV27	CASSTRSGGEKLFF
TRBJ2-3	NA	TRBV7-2	CASSDNLRGGWGDTQYF
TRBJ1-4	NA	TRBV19	CASSVGLGQGAEKLFF
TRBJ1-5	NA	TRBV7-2	CASSLKEGRGNQPQHF
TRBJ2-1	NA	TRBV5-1	CASSRWTSENEQFF